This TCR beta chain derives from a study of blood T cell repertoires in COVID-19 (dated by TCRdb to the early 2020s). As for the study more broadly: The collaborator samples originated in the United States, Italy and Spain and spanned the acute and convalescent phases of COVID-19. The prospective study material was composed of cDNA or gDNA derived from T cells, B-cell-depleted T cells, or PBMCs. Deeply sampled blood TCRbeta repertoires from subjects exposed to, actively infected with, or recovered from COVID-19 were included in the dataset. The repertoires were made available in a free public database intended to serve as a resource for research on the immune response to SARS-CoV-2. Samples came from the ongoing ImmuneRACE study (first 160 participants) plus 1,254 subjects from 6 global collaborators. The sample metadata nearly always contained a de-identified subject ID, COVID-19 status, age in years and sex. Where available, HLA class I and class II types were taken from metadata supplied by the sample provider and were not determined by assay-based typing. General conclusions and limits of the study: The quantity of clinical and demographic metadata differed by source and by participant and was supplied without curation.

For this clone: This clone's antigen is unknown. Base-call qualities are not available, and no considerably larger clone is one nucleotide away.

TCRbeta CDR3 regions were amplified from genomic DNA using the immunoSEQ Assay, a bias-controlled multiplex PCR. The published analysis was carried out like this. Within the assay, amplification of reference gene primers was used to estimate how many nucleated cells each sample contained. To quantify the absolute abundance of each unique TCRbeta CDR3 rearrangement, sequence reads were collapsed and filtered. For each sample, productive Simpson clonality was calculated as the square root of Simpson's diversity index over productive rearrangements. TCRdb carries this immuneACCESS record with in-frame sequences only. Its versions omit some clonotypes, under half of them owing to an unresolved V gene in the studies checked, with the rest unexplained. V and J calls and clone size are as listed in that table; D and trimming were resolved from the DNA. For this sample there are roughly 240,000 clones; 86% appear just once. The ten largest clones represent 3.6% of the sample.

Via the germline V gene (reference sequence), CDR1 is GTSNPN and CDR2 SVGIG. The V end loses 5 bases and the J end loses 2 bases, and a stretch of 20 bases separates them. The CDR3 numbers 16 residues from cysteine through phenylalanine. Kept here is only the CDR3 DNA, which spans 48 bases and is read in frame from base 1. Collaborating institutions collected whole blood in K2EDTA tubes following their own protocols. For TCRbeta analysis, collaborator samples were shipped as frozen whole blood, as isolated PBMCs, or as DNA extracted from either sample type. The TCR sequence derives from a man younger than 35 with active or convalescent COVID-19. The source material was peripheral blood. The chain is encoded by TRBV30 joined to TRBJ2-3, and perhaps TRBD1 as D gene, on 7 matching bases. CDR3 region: CAWDMGRQGLTDTQYF. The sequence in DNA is TGTGCCTGGGATATGGGCAGACAGGGACTCACAGATACGCAGTATTTT. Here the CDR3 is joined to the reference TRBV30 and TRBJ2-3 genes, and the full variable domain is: SQTIHQWPATLVQPVGSPLSLECTVEGTSNPNLYWYRQAAGRGLQLLFYSVGIGQISSEVPQNLSASRPQDRQFILSSKKLLLSDSGFYLCAWDMGRQGLTDTQYFGPGTRLTVL.